This T cell receptor beta chain comes out of a study of T-cell memory formation after mild COVID-19. This clonotype was picked up a small number of times. Germline V gene sequence: CDR1 DFQATT, CDR2 SNEGSKA (reference sequence). This CDR3 is built from 13 residues. V lost 3 bases, J lost 7 bases, and 13 bases lay in between. TCRdb called the 5' RACE reads again in MiXCR, with one record for every CDR3 protein. Altogether around 510,000 distinct CDR3 sequences are present, about 20% being singletons, with the ten largest covering around 7.7%. The chain joins TRBV20-1 to TRBJ1-5; no reliable D call. The TCR originated in an adult woman who had mild COVID-19 (a few samples of this study predate the infection). Cell type and time point are not known. The specimen sequenced was PBMCs or a T cell subset sorted from them (not recorded which). DNA for the CDR3: TGCAGTGCTAGTGGCGGCCTTGAGCAGCCCCAGCATTTT. Protein sequence: CSASGGLEQPQHF.